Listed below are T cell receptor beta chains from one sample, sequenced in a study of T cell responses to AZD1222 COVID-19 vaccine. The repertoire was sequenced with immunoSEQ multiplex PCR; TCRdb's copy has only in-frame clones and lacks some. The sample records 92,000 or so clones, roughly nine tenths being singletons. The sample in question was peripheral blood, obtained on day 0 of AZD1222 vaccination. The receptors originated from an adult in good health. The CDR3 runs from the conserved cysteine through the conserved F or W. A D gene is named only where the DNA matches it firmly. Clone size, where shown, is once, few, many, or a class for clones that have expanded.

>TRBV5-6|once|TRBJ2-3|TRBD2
CASSLLERGDTDTQYF
TGTGCCAGCAGCTTGTTGGAGCGGGGGGACACAGATACGCAGTATTTT
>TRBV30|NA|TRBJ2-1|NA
CAWSVPWSLGQFF
TGTGCCTGGAGTGTACCGTGGTCGTTAGGGCAGTTCTTC
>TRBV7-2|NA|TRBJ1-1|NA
CASSPRLTRENTEAFF
TGTGCCAGCAGCCCACGTTTGACCAGGGAGAACACTGAAGCTTTCTTT
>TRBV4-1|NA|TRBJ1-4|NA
CASSQDPPGTGTTNEKLFF
TGCGCCAGCAGCCAAGATCCACCGGGCACAGGAACGACTAATGAAAAACTGTTTTTT
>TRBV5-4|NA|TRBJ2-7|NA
CASSFFLGSYEQYF
TGTGCCAGCAGCTTCTTCTTGGGTTCCTACGAGCAGTACTTC
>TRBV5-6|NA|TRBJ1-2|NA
CASSLGKGWDGYTF
TGTGCCAGCAGCCTGGGGAAGGGTTGGGACGGCTACACCTTC
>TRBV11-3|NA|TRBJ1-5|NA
CASSPPWGPQHF
TGTGCCAGCAGCCCACCGTGGGGGCCCCAGCATTTT
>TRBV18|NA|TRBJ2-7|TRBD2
CASSTISGVTYEQYF
TGTGCCAGCTCAACTATTAGCGGGGTCACCTACGAGCAGTACTTC
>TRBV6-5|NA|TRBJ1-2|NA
CASSTRDTSALSYTF
TGTGCCAGCAGTACCCGGGACACTTCTGCTCTAAGCTACACCTTC
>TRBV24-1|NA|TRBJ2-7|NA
CATSDSRQTSYEQYF
TGTGCCACCAGTGATTCGAGACAGACATCCTACGAGCAGTACTTC
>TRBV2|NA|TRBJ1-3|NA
CASSGAGGLRGNTIYF
TGTGCCAGCAGTGGTGCGGGGGGTCTACGAGGAAACACCATATATTTT
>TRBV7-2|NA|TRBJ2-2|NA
CASSFPLSGGELFF
TGTGCCAGCAGCTTCCCATTGTCGGGCGGGGAGCTGTTTTTT
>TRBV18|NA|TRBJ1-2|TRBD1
CASSPTQGRTHSYGYTF
TGTGCCAGCTCACCTACACAGGGGCGGACCCATAGCTATGGCTACACCTTC
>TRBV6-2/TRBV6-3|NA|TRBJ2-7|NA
CASSYAGNQYF
TGTGCCAGCAGTTACGCCGGTAACCAGTACTTC
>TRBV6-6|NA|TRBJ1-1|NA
CASSLLDQLGTEAFF
TGTGCCAGCTCCCTCCTCGACCAGCTGGGCACTGAAGCTTTCTTT